This T cell receptor (beta chain) comes out of a study of identical twins. Study-wide results and limits: Invariant MAIT and iNKT cells may have partly biased zero-insertion analyses.

TCRdb re-called the 5' RACE reads through MiXCR, storing one row per CDR3 protein. The sample yields under 350,000 distinct CDR3 sequences, nearly 9.5% seen once. Turning to this clonotype: Its specificity is not known.

The V gene's germline CDR1 is MNHEY and CDR2 SMNVEV (reference sequence). V was clipped by 2 bases and J by 7 bases, with 11 bases between them. The CDR3 covers 13 residues. These data also featured in a second study, about yellow fever vaccine responses in identical twins. That source notes: Twins reportedly showed a vaccine T cell response that seemed partly convergent and partly personalized.

The sample taken for sequencing was CD8+ T cells sorted from blood. The receptor was derived from a woman between 18 and 30 years old in good health. The chain links TRBV27 to TRBJ1-1; TRBD1 is a possible D gene (6 bases). CDR3 sequence (DNA): TGTGCCAGCAGTTTAACAGGGATGGATGAAGCTTTCTTT. Translation: CASSLTGMDEAFF.